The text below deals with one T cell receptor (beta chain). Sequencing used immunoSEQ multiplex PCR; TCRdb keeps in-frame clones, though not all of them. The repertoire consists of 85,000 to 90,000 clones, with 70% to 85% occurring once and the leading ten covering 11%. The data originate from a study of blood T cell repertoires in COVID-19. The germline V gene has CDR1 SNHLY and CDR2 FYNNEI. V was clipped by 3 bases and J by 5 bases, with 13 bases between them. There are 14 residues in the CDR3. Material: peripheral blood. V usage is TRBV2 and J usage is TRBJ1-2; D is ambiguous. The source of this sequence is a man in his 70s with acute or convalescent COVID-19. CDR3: CASSDSGTSYGYTF. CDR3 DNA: TGTGCCAGCAGTGATTCTGGCACTAGTTATGGCTACACCTTC.